The 10 T cell receptor beta chains below were found in one sample sequenced in a study of T cells after yellow fever vaccination. In TCRdb, the 5' RACE reads were re-called with MiXCR into one record per CDR3 protein. Here the sample spans roughly 160,000 distinct CDR3 sequences, around 7.2% being singletons. The sample was CD4+ T cells sorted from PBMCs, taken 5 days after the first yellow fever vaccination. Source of these receptors: a man aged 18 to 29 who received the YFV17D yellow fever vaccine.

This clonotype was counted at least ten times. The rearrangement links TRBV12-3 or TRBV12-4 to TRBJ2-7; weak D call: TRBD2 (7 bases). CDR3 length: 15 amino acids. The V end was cut by 8 bases, the J end by 4 bases, with 21 bases between. In nucleotides, the CDR3 is TGTGCCAGCGGAAAGCGGGCGGGGGCCTTTTACGAGCAGTACTTC. It translates to CASGKRAGAFYEQYF.

Ten or more counts support this clonotype. The J gene is TRBJ2-1, the V gene TRBV16; 9 bases are shared with TRBD1. CDR1 is KGHSY, CDR2 FQNENV, per germline. Losses at the gene ends were 1 base for V and 6 bases for J; bases not matched to a gene: 4. There are 15 residues in the CDR3. CDR3 region: CASSQLGQGRNEQFF. The CDR3 DNA reads as TGTGCCAGCAGCCAATTGGGACAGGGTCGCAATGAGCAGTTCTTC.

A single count supports this clonotype. A much larger clone lies one base from this, so it may be a read error. V usage is TRBV6-5 and J usage is TRBJ1-3; the D is unclear. There are 14 residues in the CDR3. Per the germline V gene, CDR1 is MNHEY and CDR2 is SVGAGI. Trimming left V 0 bases short and J 7 bases short, with 10 bases between. The CDR3 nucleotides are TGTGCCAGCAGTTACTCCAGCCCGGGGAACACCATATATTTT. This sequence encodes CASSYSSPGNTIYF.

This clonotype was counted many times. This chain joins TRBV10-3 and TRBJ1-3; weak D call: TRBD1 (5 bases). The CDR3 has 14 amino acids. Germline CDR1 and CDR2: ENHRY and SYGVKD. V was pared by 10 bases and J by 8 bases, with 21 bases between. The CDR3 bases are TGTGCCACCCAGCAGATGAGGGGTCCGGACACCATATATTTT. Amino acid sequence: CATQQMRGPDTIYF.

This clonotype was seen repeatedly, ten times or more. J is TRBJ2-1 and V is TRBV12-3 or TRBV12-4; D gene uncertain. This CDR3 contains 12 residues. The V and J ends lost 5 bases and 2 bases respectively, with 4 bases between them. CDR3 nucleotide sequence: TGTGCCAGCAGTGGGACCTACAATGAGCAGTTCTTC. As protein: CASSGTYNEQFF.

This clonotype was observed many times. This sequence joins TRBV15 and TRBJ2-2, with TRBD2 matching over 11 bases. Germline V gives CDR1 LNHNV, CDR2 YYDKDF (reference sequence). V was clipped by 5 bases and J by 2 bases; unmatched bases: 7. The CDR3 is made up of 17 amino acids. CDR3 sequence (DNA): TGTGCCACCAGCTTAGCGGGGGGGCCTTTTAACACCGGGGAGCTGTTTTTT. Protein sequence: CATSLAGGPFNTGELFF.

The chain joins TRBV7-9 to TRBJ2-5, with a possible D match to TRBD1 (5 bases). The germline V gene encodes CDR1 SEHNR and CDR2 FQNEAQ (reference sequence). CDR3 size: 12 residues. V shed 11 bases and J shed 5 bases, with 15 bases lying between them. Written as DNA, the CDR3 is TGTGCCTGGCAGGGTGTTCGGGAGACCCAGTACTTC. It encodes CAWQGVRETQYF.

This clonotype was recorded at least ten times. The chain uses TRBV3-1 and TRBJ2-1; D gene unclear. The CDR3 runs to 13 residues. V lost 1 base and J lost 8, with 9 bases in between. Germline values: CDR1 LGHDT, CDR2 YNNKEL (reference sequence). The CDR3 loop reads CASSQAFSHEQFF. The DNA for the CDR3 is TGTGCCAGCAGCCAAGCTTTCTCCCATGAGCAGTTCTTC.

This clonotype was seen a handful of times. The chain couples TRBV7-3 to TRBJ1-1; no clear D. Germline CDR1 reads SGHTA; CDR2 reads FQGTGA. Trimming cost V 1 base and J 1 base, with 7 bases left between them. The CDR3 is 14 amino acids. The CDR3 coding sequence is TGTGCCAGCAGCTTAATGGGCTGGAACACTGAAGCTTTCTTT. Its protein product is CASSLMGWNTEAFF.

This clonotype was observed a handful of times. The V call is TRBV7-2, the J call TRBJ1-4; D call uncertain. Trimming shortened V by 2 bases and J by 10 bases, and 8 bases separated the two germline ends. This CDR3 region has 12 residues. CDR1 is SGHTA and CDR2 is FQGNSA in the germline V gene. CDR3 protein: CASSLTTRKLFF. The CDR3 DNA reads as TGTGCCAGCAGCTTAACGACCAGAAAACTGTTTTTT.